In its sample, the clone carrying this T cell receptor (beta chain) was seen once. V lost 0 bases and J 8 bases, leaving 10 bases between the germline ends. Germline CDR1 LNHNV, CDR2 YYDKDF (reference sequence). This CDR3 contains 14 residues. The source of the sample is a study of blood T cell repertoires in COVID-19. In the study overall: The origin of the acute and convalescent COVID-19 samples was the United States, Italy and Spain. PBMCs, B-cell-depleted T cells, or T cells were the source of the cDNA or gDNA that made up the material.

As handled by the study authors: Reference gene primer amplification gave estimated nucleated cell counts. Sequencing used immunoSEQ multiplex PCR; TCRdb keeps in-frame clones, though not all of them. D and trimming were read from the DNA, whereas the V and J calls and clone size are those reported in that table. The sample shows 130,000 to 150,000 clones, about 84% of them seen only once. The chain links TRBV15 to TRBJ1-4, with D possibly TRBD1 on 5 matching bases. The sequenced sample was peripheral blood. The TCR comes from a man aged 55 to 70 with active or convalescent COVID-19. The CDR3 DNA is TGTGCCACCAGCAGAGAGGGGGGGAGGGAAAAACTGTTTTTT. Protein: CATSREGGREKLFF. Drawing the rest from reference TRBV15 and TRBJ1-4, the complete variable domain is DAMVIQNPRYQVTQFGKPVTLSCSQTLNHNVMYWYQQKSSQAPKLLFHYYDKDFNNEADTPDNFQSRRPNTSFCFLDIRSPGLGDTAMYLCATSREGGREKLFFGSGTQLSVL.